These T cell receptor beta chains were read from a single sample in a study of T cell responses to AZD1222 COVID-19 vaccine. Method: immunoSEQ multiplex PCR; TCRdb's copy keeps in-frame clones and lacks some. The sample shows 65,000 to 90,000 clones, 89% of them seen only once. The source was peripheral blood, collected 28 days after the second AZD1222 dose. The receptors come from an adult who received the AZD1222 COVID-19 vaccine. The CDR3 runs from the conserved cysteine through the conserved F or W. The D gene is left open where the match is weak. Clone sizes are given selectively: once, few, many, or a class where the clone is expanded.

j_call | clone_size | v_call | d_call | cdr3_aa | cdr3_nt
TRBJ2-3 | NA | TRBV7-2 | TRBD2 | CASSFYIAGGLLDTQYF | TGTGCCAGCAGCTTTTACATAGCGGGGGGGCTTTTGGATACGCAGTATTTT
TRBJ1-6 | NA | TRBV7-2 | TRBD1 | CASSPPTGVNSPLHF | TGTGCCAGCAGCCCCCCCACAGGGGTAAATTCACCCCTCCACTTT
TRBJ2-3 | NA | TRBV11-3 | TRBD2 | CASSSGLVVDTQYF | TGTGCCAGCAGCTCGGGACTAGTTGTGGATACGCAGTATTTT
TRBJ2-7 | NA | TRBV7-3 | NA | CASSRFEGHEQYF | TGTGCCAGCAGCAGATTTGAAGGCCACGAGCAGTACTTC
TRBJ2-1 | NA | TRBV9 | NA | CASSRGSYNEQFF | TGTGCCAGCAGCCGAGGGTCCTACAATGAGCAGTTCTTC
TRBJ1-5 | NA | TRBV5-1 | TRBD1 | CASSPTGGAENQPQHF | TGCGCCAGCAGCCCTACAGGGGGCGCCGAGAATCAGCCCCAGCATTTT
TRBJ2-1 | once | TRBV12-3/TRBV12-4 | TRBD2 | CASNLSGGREQFF | TGTGCCAGCAACCTTAGCGGGGGGCGGGAGCAGTTCTTC
TRBJ1-2 | NA | TRBV2 | NA | CASSEDRVFGYTF | TGTGCCAGCAGTGAAGACCGGGTTTTTGGCTACACCTTC
TRBJ2-4 | NA | TRBV5-1 | TRBD2 | CASSSPESGGPLNF | TGCGCCAGCAGCTCGCCGGAAAGCGGGGGGCCCCTGAACTTC
TRBJ1-6 | NA | TRBV11-3 | NA | CASSLDPDSPLHF | TGTGCCAGCAGCTTAGATCCAGACTCACCCCTCCACTTT
TRBJ2-3 | NA | TRBV10-3 | TRBD2 | CAISEPREGTSALSTDTQYF | TGTGCCATCAGTGAGCCCCGGGAGGGGACTAGCGCCCTCAGCACAGATACGCAGTATTTT
TRBJ2-7 | NA | TRBV7-9 | NA | CASSPTGTLQYF | TGTGCCAGCAGCCCCACGGGGACTTTGCAGTACTTC
TRBJ1-5 | once | TRBV15 | NA | CATSENPGGNQPQHF | TGTGCCACCAGTGAGAACCCTGGAGGCAATCAGCCCCAGCATTTT
TRBJ2-3 | NA | TRBV20-1 | NA | CSAAHGDTQYF | TGCAGTGCCGCCCACGGAGATACGCAGTATTTT
TRBJ1-5 | NA | TRBV3-1/TRBV3-2 | NA | CASSQDSGVNQPQHF | TGTGCCAGCAGCCAAGACTCCGGGGTCAATCAGCCCCAGCATTTT
TRBJ1-2 | NA | TRBV11-3 | TRBD1 | CASSSGQGHYGYTF | TGTGCCAGCAGCTCGGGACAGGGGCACTATGGCTACACCTTC
TRBJ2-2 | NA | TRBV19 | NA | CASSITPEKLFF | TGTGCCAGTAGTATAACCCCGGAGAAGCTGTTTTTT
TRBJ2-3 | NA | TRBV12-3/TRBV12-4 | NA | CASSATDTQYF | TGTGCCAGCAGTGCCACAGATACGCAGTATTTT
TRBJ2-2 | once | TRBV29-1 | NA | CSVRAHGGELFF | TGCAGCGTCAGGGCGCACGGCGGGGAGCTGTTTTTT
TRBJ2-7 | NA | TRBV7-2 | TRBD2 | CASSLVGLAGASYEQYF | TGTGCCAGCAGCTTAGTTGGACTAGCGGGGGCCTCCTACGAGCAGTACTTC
TRBJ2-5 | NA | TRBV11-2 | NA | CASSLQGRETQYF | TGTGCCAGCAGTTTGCAGGGGCGAGAGACCCAGTACTTC
TRBJ2-1 | NA | TRBV12-3/TRBV12-4 | NA | CASRTGPYNEQFF | TGTGCCAGCAGGACAGGACCCTACAATGAGCAGTTCTTC
TRBJ2-1 | NA | TRBV6-1 | NA | CASSELWSSPIYNEQFF | TGTGCCAGCAGTGAACTTTGGAGCTCCCCCATATACAATGAGCAGTTCTTC
TRBJ1-1 | NA | TRBV7-9 | NA | CASSLDLITTNTEAFF | TGTGCCAGCAGCTTAGATTTAATAACCACGAACACTGAAGCTTTCTTT
TRBJ2-1 | NA | TRBV12-3/TRBV12-4 | NA | CASSSGDNEQFF | TGTGCCAGCAGTTCAGGGGACAATGAGCAGTTCTTC
TRBJ2-2 | NA | TRBV3-1/TRBV3-2 | TRBD1 | CASRRRDSNTGELFF | TGTGCCAGCAGACGCCGGGACAGCAACACCGGGGAGCTGTTTTTT
TRBJ2-6 | once | TRBV11-1 | NA | CASSLGWSSGANVLTF | TGTGCCAGCAGCTTAGGTTGGAGCTCTGGGGCCAACGTCCTGACTTTC
TRBJ1-6 | NA | TRBV5-6 | NA | CASSFGHRSSYNSPLHF | TGTGCCAGCAGCTTTGGACACCGGAGCTCCTATAATTCACCCCTCCACTTT
TRBJ2-7 | NA | TRBV19 | TRBD1 | CASRSRDSSYEQYF | TGTGCCAGTAGATCCCGGGACAGTTCCTACGAGCAGTACTTC
TRBJ2-2 | NA | TRBV2 | TRBD2 | CASSEIAGGANTGELFF | TGTGCCAGCAGTGAAATAGCGGGGGGCGCGAACACCGGGGAGCTGTTTTTT
TRBJ2-5 | NA | TRBV4-2 | TRBD2 | CASSQDHGSGGLETQYF | TGTGCCAGCAGCCAAGATCATGGTAGCGGGGGCCTGGAGACCCAGTACTTC
TRBJ2-3 | NA | TRBV7-2 | NA | CASSPYRGGGTDTQYF | TGTGCCAGCAGCCCATACAGGGGAGGCGGCACAGATACGCAGTATTTT
TRBJ1-6 | once | TRBV19 | TRBD1 | CASSPGGAPLHF | TGTGCCAGTAGTCCAGGGGGCGCGCCCCTCCACTTT
TRBJ1-6 | NA | TRBV5-6 | TRBD1 | CASSRTGVNSPLHF | TGTGCCAGCAGCCGGACAGGGGTAAATTCACCCCTCCACTTT
TRBJ2-5 | few | TRBV21-1 | NA | CASSKATRQETQYF | TGTGCCAGCAGCAAAGCCACTCGCCAAGAGACCCAGTACTTC
TRBJ1-4 | NA | TRBV4-2 | NA | CASSQDPQKTNEKLFF | TGTGCCAGCAGCCAAGATCCGCAGAAAACCAATGAAAAACTGTTTTTT
TRBJ2-5 | NA | TRBV11-2 | NA | CASSLATGRGETQYF | TGTGCCAGCAGCTTAGCCACGGGGCGAGGAGAGACCCAGTACTTC
TRBJ2-2 | NA | TRBV24-1 | NA | CATSDLRGPNTGELFF | TGTGCCACCAGTGATTTGCGGGGCCCTAACACCGGGGAGCTGTTTTTT
TRBJ1-1 | NA | TRBV18 | TRBD1 | CASSARQGVTEAFF | TGTGCCAGCTCAGCCAGACAGGGGGTAACTGAAGCTTTCTTT
TRBJ2-3 | once | TRBV7-2 | NA | CASSLARTGSDTQYF | TGTGCCAGCAGCTTAGCTAGGACGGGTTCAGATACGCAGTATTTT
TRBJ2-3 | once | TRBV24-1 | NA | CATSDLHTPDTQYF | TGTGCCACCAGTGATTTGCATACCCCAGATACGCAGTATTTT
TRBJ2-1 | once | TRBV6-2/TRBV6-3 | TRBD2 | CASSKLAGGRAYNEQFF | TGTGCCAGCAGTAAACTAGCGGGAGGGAGGGCCTACAATGAGCAGTTCTTC
TRBJ2-5 | NA | TRBV7-2 | NA | CASSPESWGTQYF | TGTGCCAGCAGCCCGGAGTCATGGGGGACCCAGTACTTC
TRBJ2-7 | NA | TRBV24-1 | TRBD1 | CATSATGTGGEQYF | TGTGCCACCAGTGCAACCGGGACAGGGGGCGAGCAGTACTTC
TRBJ1-1 | NA | TRBV30 | NA | CAWTTRLGIMNTEAFF | TGTGCCTGGACCACCCGTTTAGGGATAATGAACACTGAAGCTTTCTTT